One sample yielded the 10 T cell receptor beta chains listed below, sequenced in a study of blood T cells in healthy people across ages. Using a J-beta primer mix together with a sample-barcoded 5' primer, a second PCR was run for roughly 7 to 11 cycles. MiXCR, run by TCRdb on the 5' RACE reads, gives a single entry per CDR3 protein. The sample shows some 1 million distinct CDR3 sequences, more than 40% of them seen only once. Sequencing was done on a sample of blood. These receptors originate from a woman aged 55 to 70 in good health.

J is TRBJ2-3 and V is TRBV27; 7 nucleotides align to TRBD1. Germline V gene lookup returns CDR1 MNHEY and CDR2 SMNVEV (reference sequence). V shed 4 bases and J 2 bases; nucleotides not matched to a gene: 6. There are 15 residues in the CDR3. CDR3 sequence reads: CASSYEGGPTDTQYF. The CDR3 DNA follows: TGTGCCAGCAGTTATGAAGGGGGCCCCACAGATACGCAGTATTTT.

In DNA form, the CDR3 reads TGTGCCAGCAGCTTAGCGGAGGGGAGTTACAATGAGCAGTTCTTC. It specifies CASSLAEGSYNEQFF. The chain joins TRBV7-9 to TRBJ2-1; possibly TRBD2 for D (6 bases). V dropped 0 bases and J dropped 4 bases, with 10 bases sitting between them. Germline-derived CDR1 and CDR2 are SEHNR and FQNEAQ (reference sequence). The CDR3 is 15 amino acids.

This clonotype was seen a handful of times. The chain combines TRBV6-2 or TRBV6-3 with TRBJ2-1; TRBD2 aligns across 10 bases. After removal of 6 bases from V and 1 base from J, the junction contained 15 bases not matched to a gene. CDR3 length equals 19 residues. Germline loops: CDR1 MNHEY, CDR2 SVGEGT. The CDR3 coding sequence is TGTGCCAGCAGCCCTCTTGGCCTAGCGGGAGTATCGTCCTACAATGAGCAGTTCTTC. It yields the protein CASSPLGLAGVSSYNEQFF.

The chain employs TRBV29-1 and TRBJ2-5; 7 nucleotides agree with TRBD2. There are 12 residues in the CDR3. Germline V gene data show CDR1 as SQVTM and CDR2 as ANQGSEA. CDR3 DNA: TGCATTGGCGGGAGCAATCCCAATGAGCAGTACTTC. It encodes CIGGSNPNEQYF.

The chain recombines TRBV6-2 or TRBV6-3 with TRBJ1-2; the D gene is possibly TRBD1 (5 bases). Trimming removed 6 bases at V and 8 bases at J, with 19 bases between. The CDR3 spans 14 residues. CDR1 and CDR2 from the germline V gene are MNHEY and SVGEGT. In DNA, the CDR3 is TGTGCCAGCAGCCCCAGTGGGGCCTCGGGGGGCTACACCTTC. As protein: CASSPSGASGGYTF.

The chain employs TRBV27 and TRBJ1-1; no clear D gene. Germline V lookup: CDR1 MNHEY, CDR2 SMNVEV (reference sequence). This CDR3 has 14 amino acids. V gave up 3 bases and J gave up 4 bases, with 12 bases separating them. CDR3 in amino acids: CASSFAGESTEAFF. The CDR3 DNA sequence: TGTGCCAGCAGTTTTGCTGGAGAAAGCACTGAAGCTTTCTTT.

The chain recombines TRBV27 with TRBJ2-7; TRBD2 aligns across 9 bases. The CDR3 runs to 17 residues. V was pared by 6 bases and J by 0 bases, with 12 bases of the junction left unmatched. In germline, CDR1 is MNHEY, CDR2 SMNVEV (reference sequence). CDR3 nucleotides: TGTGCCAGCAGCCCATACGGACTAGCGTTCAGCTCCTACGAGCAGTACTTC. It is translated as CASSPYGLAFSSYEQYF.

J is TRBJ2-7 and V is TRBV20-1; 8 bases are a match to TRBD1. The J call may be incorrect, as the DNA end agrees better with TRBJ2-5. This CDR3 has 15 residues. Germline V gives CDR1 DFQATT, CDR2 SNEGSKA (reference sequence). The CDR3 nucleotides are TGCAGTGCTAGAGGCCAGGGGGCGCTGATTGAGACCCAGTACTTC. It is translated as CSARGQGALIETQYF.

The chain couples TRBV5-1 to TRBJ2-1; 7 nucleotides align to TRBD2. The CDR3 extends over 14 amino acids. Germline CDR1 reads SGHRS; CDR2 reads YFSETQ. V dropped 5 bases and J dropped 5; count of bases not matched to a gene: 7. The CDR3 is CASRAAGVNNEQFF. In DNA form, the CDR3 reads TGCGCCAGCAGAGCGGCGGGAGTCAACAATGAGCAGTTCTTC.

This clonotype has a handful of counts. V gene TRBV5-1 combines with J gene TRBJ2-1; the match to TRBD2 covers 9 bases. Trimming took 4 bases from V and 6 from J; bases not matched to a gene: 11. Germline lookup yields CDR1 SGHRS and CDR2 YFSETQ. This CDR3 is 16 amino acids long. Here the CDR3 DNA reads TGCGCCAGCAGCCTAACTCCAGCGGGAGGTGCCAATGAGCAGTTCTTC. Its translation: CASSLTPAGGANEQFF.